The entry below describes one T cell receptor (beta chain). This sample was included in a study of T cell responses to AZD1222 COVID-19 vaccine. With V trimmed by 7 bases and J by 2 bases, 6 bases remained unmatched. This CDR3 spans 14 amino acids. The germline CDR1 and CDR2 sequences are SGHDN and FVKESK. Sequenced by immunoSEQ multiplex PCR; TCRdb stores in-frame clones only, minus some. The sample shows about 78,000 clones, over 75% of them seen only once. Sequenced here: peripheral blood, sampled 28 days after the second AZD1222 dose. V usage is TRBV14 and J usage is TRBJ2-3, with 7 bases aligning to TRBD2. This TCR derives from an adult who received the AZD1222 COVID-19 vaccine. This chain's CDR3 is CASTPAGVTDTQYF. CDR3 DNA sequence: TGTGCCAGCACCCCCGCGGGGGTCACAGATACGCAGTATTTT.